The clone carrying this T cell receptor beta chain was found many times. As yet, its antigen is unknown. TCRdb reprocessed the RT-PCR reads via MiXCR and lists one record per CDR3 protein. Of more than 200,000 distinct CDR3 sequences listed, 10% to 15% are singletons. This sample is part of a study of response to subunit inactivated influenza vaccine. Study-wide findings and caveats: Authors suggested few new T cells are recruited by each seasonal influenza vaccination.

The CDR3 totals 14 residues. V lost 1 base, J lost 7 bases, and 11 bases lay in between. Germline CDR1 reads SNHLY; CDR2 reads FYNNEI. This clonotype was sampled from a man aged 45-65 years who received an inactivated influenza vaccine. The sequences come from non-naive T cells sorted from PBMCs, collected less than 15 days before vaccination. This chain links TRBV2 with TRBJ2-1; the D gene is possibly TRBD1 (6 bases). DNA for the CDR3: TGTGCCAGCAGTGAAGTTCTGAGGGGGAATGAGCAGTTCTTC. Amino acids: CASSEVLRGNEQFF.